What follows are 6 T cell receptor beta chains derived from one specimen sequenced in a study of T cell responses to AZD1222 COVID-19 vaccine. Only in-frame clones appear in the TCRdb table, and some are missing; sequencing was by immunoSEQ multiplex PCR. The data contain roughly 110,000 clones, 92% of them singletons. This specimen was peripheral blood, taken 28 days after the second AZD1222 dose. These receptors all stem from an adult who received the AZD1222 COVID-19 vaccine.

The chain joins TRBV19 to TRBJ1-5, with unresolved D. Looked up from germline, CDR1 is LNHDA and CDR2 is SQIVND (reference sequence). The CDR3 has 18 residues. The V end lost 1 base, the J end lost 5 bases, and 21 bases lay between the germline ends. The CDR3 loop reads CASSIASVGSHPYQPQHF. The CDR3 DNA reads TGTGCCAGTAGTATAGCTTCGGTGGGCAGCCATCCGTATCAGCCCCAGCATTTT.

CDR3 DNA sequence: TGTGCCAGCAGTCTTGCGGGCACACAGGGCAGGGACACCGGGGAGCTGTTTTTT. Translation gives CASSLAGTQGRDTGELFF. The genes are TRBV6-6 and TRBJ2-2, with D maybe TRBD1 (6 bases). Per the germline V gene, CDR1 is MNHNY and CDR2 is SVGAGI (reference sequence). Trimming stripped 5 bases from V and 3 bases from J, with 22 bases between. This CDR3 comprises 18 residues.

The V gene is TRBV14, the J gene TRBJ1-5, with unresolved D. The CDR3 totals 15 residues. V was cut by 0 bases and J by 0 bases, with 6 bases left in between. Germline V CDR1 and CDR2: SGHDN, FVKESK. The CDR3 DNA sequence: TGTGCCAGCAGCCAAGATCCGGATAGCAATCAGCCCCAGCATTTT. This codes for CASSQDPDSNQPQHF.

The chain recombines TRBV19 with TRBJ2-2; no clear D gene. The germline CDR1 and CDR2 sequences are LNHDA and SQIVND (reference sequence). There are 14 residues in the CDR3. The V end lost 7 bases, the J end lost 2 bases, and 11 bases lay between the germline ends. CDR3 in amino acids: CASILGVNTGELFF. Here the CDR3 DNA reads TGTGCCAGTATCCTGGGTGTTAACACCGGGGAGCTGTTTTTT.

This clone was counted a single time. The V call is TRBV10-3, the J call TRBJ2-1; D might be TRBD2 (7 bases). Germline V CDR1 and CDR2: ENHRY, SYGVKD. Trimming stripped 0 bases from V and 9 bases from J, with 12 bases between. This CDR3 is 14 amino acids long. In DNA form, the CDR3 reads TGTGCCATCAGTGAGTCTGCGGGGGCGGGTGAGCAGTTCTTC. Its translation: CAISESAGAGEQFF.

This clone was counted once. The chain carries TRBV6-5 and TRBJ1-1; TRBD1 might be the D (6 bases). From germline, CDR1 is MNHEY and CDR2 SVGAGI. The CDR3 contains 14 residues. The V gene lost 6 bases and the J gene lost 6 bases, with 17 bases spanning the gap. The chain's CDR3 is CASSDRSSGPEAFF. Written as DNA, the CDR3 is TGTGCCAGCAGCGACAGGAGTTCTGGCCCTGAAGCTTTCTTT.